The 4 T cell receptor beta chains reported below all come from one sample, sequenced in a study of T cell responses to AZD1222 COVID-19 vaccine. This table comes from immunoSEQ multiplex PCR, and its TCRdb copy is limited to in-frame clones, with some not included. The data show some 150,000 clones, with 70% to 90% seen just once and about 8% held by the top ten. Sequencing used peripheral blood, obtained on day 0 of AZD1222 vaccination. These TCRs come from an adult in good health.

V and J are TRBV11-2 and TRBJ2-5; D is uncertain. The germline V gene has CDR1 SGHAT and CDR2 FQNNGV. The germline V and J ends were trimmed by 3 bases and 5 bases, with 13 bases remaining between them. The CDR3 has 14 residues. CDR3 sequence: CASSFDGPRETQYF. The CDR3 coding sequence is TGTGCCAGCAGCTTCGACGGGCCGCGTGAGACCCAGTACTTC.

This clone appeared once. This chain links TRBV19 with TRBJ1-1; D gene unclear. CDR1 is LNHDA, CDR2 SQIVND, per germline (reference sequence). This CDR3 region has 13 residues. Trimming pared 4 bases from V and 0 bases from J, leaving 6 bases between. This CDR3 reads CASSNLMNTEAFF. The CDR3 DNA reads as TGTGCCAGTAGTAACCTTATGAACACTGAAGCTTTCTTT.

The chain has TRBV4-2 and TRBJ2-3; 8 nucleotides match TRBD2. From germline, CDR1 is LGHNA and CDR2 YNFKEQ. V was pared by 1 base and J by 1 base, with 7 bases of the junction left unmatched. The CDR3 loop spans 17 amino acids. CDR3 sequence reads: CASSQGLARGGTDTQYF. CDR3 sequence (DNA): TGTGCCAGCAGCCAAGGACTAGCGAGGGGAGGCACAGATACGCAGTATTTT.

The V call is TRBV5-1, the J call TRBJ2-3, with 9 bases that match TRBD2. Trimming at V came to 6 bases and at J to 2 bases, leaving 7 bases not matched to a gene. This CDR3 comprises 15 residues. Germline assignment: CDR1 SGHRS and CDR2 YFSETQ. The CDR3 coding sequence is TGCGCCAGCACGGAGGCGGGAGGGTCCACAGATACGCAGTATTTT. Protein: CASTEAGGSTDTQYF. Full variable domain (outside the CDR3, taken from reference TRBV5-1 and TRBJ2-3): KAGVTQTPRYLIKTRGQQVTLSCSPISGHRSVSWYQQTPGQGLQFLFEYFSETQRNKGNFPGRFSGRQFSNSRSEMNVSTLELGDSALYLCASTEAGGSTDTQYFGPGTRLTVL.